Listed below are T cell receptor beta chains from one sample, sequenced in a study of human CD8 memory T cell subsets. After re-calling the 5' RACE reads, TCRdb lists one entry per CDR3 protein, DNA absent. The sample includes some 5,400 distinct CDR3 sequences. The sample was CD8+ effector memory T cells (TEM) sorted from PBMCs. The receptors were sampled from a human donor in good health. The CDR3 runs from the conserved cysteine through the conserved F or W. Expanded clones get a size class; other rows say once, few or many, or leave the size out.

CSADNLGGGPDEQFF	medium-sized	TRBV20-1	TRBJ2-1
CASSPGTSGSPDEQFF	-	TRBV12-3/TRBV12-4	TRBJ2-1
CASSSRQYENIQYF	medium-sized	TRBV6-2/TRBV6-3	TRBJ2-4
CATSPPDTGVALRNEQFF	-	TRBV15	TRBJ2-1
CSTSGGPLGELFF	large	TRBV29-1	TRBJ2-2
CSARDWKLDTGELFF	medium-sized	TRBV20-1	TRBJ2-2
CASSSHTGELFF	-	TRBV5-5	TRBJ2-2
CASSVGFMGMKYEQYF	-	TRBV9	TRBJ2-7
CASRTGVRNSPLHF	-	TRBV19	TRBJ1-6
CASSSRDRLTNTGELFF	-	TRBV27	TRBJ2-2
CASSLLKSTEDTQYF	-	TRBV5-1	TRBJ2-3
CASSQEASSYNEQFF	-	TRBV3-1	TRBJ2-1
CASSLAGGDEQFF	medium-sized	TRBV7-3	TRBJ2-1
CASSLSPSLGETQYF	-	TRBV5-1	TRBJ2-5
CASRDLGGSNTDTQYF	-	TRBV7-8	TRBJ2-3
CASSRDSSYEQYF	medium-sized	TRBV28	TRBJ2-7
CASSQGRDPYNEQFF	-	TRBV4-1	TRBJ2-1
CATGQVLTDTQYF	-	TRBV10-2	TRBJ2-3
CATRPRALNQPQHF	-	TRBV28	TRBJ1-5
CASSLDFGTSRYYEQYF	-	TRBV7-9	TRBJ2-7
CASSHDSISGANVLTF	medium-sized	TRBV2	TRBJ2-6
CASSLAGFGYYNEQFF	-	TRBV7-9	TRBJ2-1
CASSPGGGVTGELFF	-	TRBV6-6	TRBJ2-2
CSARDFRGSDTEAFF	-	TRBV20-1	TRBJ1-1
CASSSHLQTSEQYF	-	TRBV5-1	TRBJ2-7
CASSQEGRVGKGTEAFF	-	TRBV3-1	TRBJ1-1
CASSRSDSYEQYF	-	TRBV11-1	TRBJ2-7
CASSTGRHYEQYF	-	TRBV2	TRBJ2-7
CATSRDLGQGDSPLHF	-	TRBV15	TRBJ1-6
CASSQVALETQYF	-	TRBV4-2	TRBJ2-5
CASSLGSLGQYF	-	TRBV7-9	TRBJ2-7
CASSEAGYEQYF	-	TRBV7-3	TRBJ2-7
CASLTSGTYNEQFF	-	TRBV28	TRBJ2-1
CASSDTGEQFF	-	TRBV6-2/TRBV6-3	TRBJ2-1
CASSSSTTPASTDTQYF	-	TRBV7-8	TRBJ2-3
CASSLVETGELFF	-	TRBV7-9	TRBJ2-2
CASSTGLDSVQFF	medium-sized	TRBV27	TRBJ2-1
CASSYRAYNEQFF	-	TRBV27	TRBJ2-1
CSAGAGTIIYEQYF	medium-sized	TRBV20-1	TRBJ2-7
CASYPGQITEAFF	-	TRBV10-2	TRBJ1-1
CASSPGQETSTDTQYF	-	TRBV5-1	TRBJ2-3
CASSFEPGDTGELFF	-	TRBV7-8	TRBJ2-2
CASGGRQSYEQYF	-	TRBV2	TRBJ2-7
CASSQGTATHPEKLFF	-	TRBV28	TRBJ1-4
CASSSPGTASGYEQFF	-	TRBV5-1	TRBJ2-1
CASSLGQGVRNEQFF	medium-sized	TRBV7-9	TRBJ2-1
CASSLSSSAMETQYF	large	TRBV7-2	TRBJ2-5
CASSFGTGLSEQYF	-	TRBV5-6	TRBJ2-7
CATGQGTYEQYF	-	TRBV6-1	TRBJ2-7
CASSSPGLAGVGETQYF	-	TRBV7-9	TRBJ2-5
CASSFEIEAFF	-	TRBV28	TRBJ1-1
CASSLDGRTTSGSFSIQYF	-	TRBV5-5	TRBJ2-4
CASSSSGLEGYQPQHF	medium-sized	TRBV27	TRBJ1-5
CASSLGPQLSSYNEQFF	-	TRBV5-1	TRBJ2-1
CASSVGLAGHEQFF	-	TRBV9	TRBJ2-1